The 7 T cell receptor beta chains listed next were all sequenced from one sample in a study of blood T cell dynamics during melanoma immunotherapy. Sequencing was performed with immunoSEQ multiplex PCR; in TCRdb, only in-frame clones are kept and a portion is missing. Seen here are around 20,000 clones, nearly 90% observed once, and the top ten hold 0.95% to 1.5%. The time point was: pre-treatment baseline. The sample here was blood, taken from a patient treated with checkpoint blockade. Every receptor here comes from a human donor with melanoma.

The chain couples TRBV11-2 to TRBJ2-7; 9 bases are a match to TRBD1. Trimming took 1 base from V and 4 from J; bases not matched to a gene: 8. The V gene's germline CDR1 is SGHAT and CDR2 FQNNGV. The CDR3 has 16 residues. Here the CDR3 reads CASSLGSDRGRYEQYF. CDR3 sequence (DNA): TGTGCCAGCAGCTTAGGCTCCGACAGGGGGAGGTACGAGCAGTACTTC.

The rearrangement uses TRBV7-9 and TRBJ1-2; D is uncertain. The CDR3 is 14 residues long. Germline values: CDR1 SEHNR, CDR2 FQNEAQ (reference sequence). The ends were cut back, 3 bases at V and 6 bases at J, with 14 bases in the middle. Here the CDR3 DNA reads TGTGCCAGCAGCTTCACCTCTACCACCGATGGCTACACCTTC. Translating gives CASSFTSTTDGYTF.

The DNA of the CDR3 is TGTGCCAGCAGCTCTAGAAGGCTAGAAAGGGACAATGAGCAGTTCTTC. Translated: CASSSRRLERDNEQFF. The genes are TRBV7-8 and TRBJ2-1; D not resolved. Trimming stripped 4 bases from V and 5 bases from J, with 18 bases between. The germline V gene encodes CDR1 SGHVS and CDR2 FQNEAQ. The CDR3 totals 16 residues.

The rearrangement joins TRBV5-6 to TRBJ1-3; weak D call: TRBD1 (5 bases). Germline lookup yields CDR1 SGHDT and CDR2 YYEEEE. The length of the CDR3 is 15 residues. V was cut by 3 bases and J by 2 bases, with 12 bases left in between. The CDR3, as DNA: TGTGCCAGCAGCTCATCGGGGGGGGCTGGAAACACCATATATTTT. It is translated as CASSSSGGAGNTIYF.

This clone has a single count. The rearrangement links TRBV19 to TRBJ2-6; D might be TRBD1 or TRBD2, each matching 5 bases. The CDR3 spans 18 residues. The V gene's germline CDR1 is LNHDA and CDR2 SQIVND (reference sequence). Trimming shortened V by 5 bases and J by 0 bases, and 17 bases separated the two germline ends. The chain's CDR3 is CASSLLPGRPSGANVLTF. The CDR3 DNA reads TGTGCCAGTAGTCTCCTCCCGGGGCGGCCCTCTGGGGCCAACGTCCTGACTTTC.

The chain employs TRBV11-2 and TRBJ2-7; the match to TRBD2 covers 8 bases. Germline V lookup: CDR1 SGHAT, CDR2 FQNNGV. The CDR3 sequence is 16 residues long. Germline trimming cut 8 bases from V and 1 base from J; bases unmatched to any gene: 13. CDR3 DNA: TGTGCCAGCCGTTACGCGCGTGGCGGGAGGTCCTACGAGCAGTACTTC. Amino acids: CASRYARGGRSYEQYF. Supplemented by reference TRBV11-2 and TRBJ2-7, the full variable domain reads EAGVAQSPRYKIIEKRQSVAFWCNPISGHATLYWYQQILGQGPKLLIQFQNNGVVDDSQLPKDRFSAERLKGVDSTLKIQPAKLEDSAVYLCASRYARGGRSYEQYFGPGTRLTVT.

The chain recombines TRBV27 with TRBJ2-7; 8 bases are a match to TRBD1. Germline loops: CDR1 MNHEY, CDR2 SMNVEV (reference sequence). V shed 5 bases and J 2 bases; nucleotides not matched to a gene: 8. The CDR3 is 15 amino acids. CDR3 protein: CASSPTGQGPYEQYF. The DNA for the CDR3 is TGTGCCAGCAGTCCTACTGGACAGGGCCCCTACGAGCAGTACTTC.